The 29 T cell receptor beta chains reported below all come from one sample, sequenced in a study of blood T cell repertoires in COVID-19. The assay was immunoSEQ multiplex PCR, and TCRdb's table has in-frame clones only and misses some. Among about 140,000 clones listed, approximately 85% were seen once. Sequenced sample: peripheral blood. The receptors originated from a man between 45 and 60 years old with acute or convalescent COVID-19.

The rearrangement joins TRBV5-4 to TRBJ1-2; D unresolved. Germline CDR1 and CDR2: SGHNT and YYREEE (reference sequence). The CDR3 runs 12 residues. Trimming removed 2 bases at V and 7 bases at J, with 9 bases between. The CDR3 region has the DNA TGTGCCAGCAGCTTCGACATTGCTGGCTACACCTTC. It specifies CASSFDIAGYTF.

The chain employs TRBV6-5 and TRBJ1-6; no clear D. The CDR3 extends over 13 amino acids. The V gene's germline CDR1 is MNHEY and CDR2 SVGAGI. Trimming took off 4 bases at V and 10 bases at J, with 11 bases between the two ends. The CDR3 spells CASSWRFGSPLHF. As DNA, the CDR3 is TGTGCCAGCAGTTGGAGGTTTGGGTCACCCCTCCACTTT.

This chain links TRBV24-1 with TRBJ2-1; TRBD2 agrees at 8 bases. Germline-derived CDR1 and CDR2 are KGHDR and SFDVKD. V was clipped by 6 bases and J by 2 bases; unmatched bases: 8. The CDR3 is 16 amino acids. The CDR3: CATSKPGGPTYNEQFF. CDR3 DNA sequence: TGTGCCACCAGTAAACCGGGAGGGCCCACCTACAATGAGCAGTTCTTC.

This rearrangement joins TRBV27 to TRBJ1-2; D gene unclear. The germline CDR1 and CDR2 sequences are MNHEY and SMNVEV (reference sequence). V gave up 5 bases and J gave up 0 bases, with 10 bases separating them. CDR3 length equals 14 residues. The CDR3 sequence is CASSPGMSNYGYTF. CDR3 sequence (DNA): TGTGCCAGCAGTCCGGGGATGTCTAACTATGGCTACACCTTC.

In DNA form, the CDR3 reads TGTGCCAGTACCACGGACAGGGATTCCTACGAGCAGTACTTC. Its protein product is CASTTDRDSYEQYF. The rearrangement uses TRBV19 and TRBJ2-7; TRBD1 matches 8 bases. The CDR3 sequence is 14 residues long. V lost 7 bases to trimming and J lost 1 base; unmatched junction nucleotides: 6. Germline CDR1 and CDR2: LNHDA and SQIVND (reference sequence).

This chain connects TRBV14 to TRBJ1-6; no definite D call. The germline V and J ends were trimmed by 3 bases and 8 bases, with 5 bases remaining between them. Germline V gene data show CDR1 as SGHDN and CDR2 as FVKESK. The CDR3 contains 12 residues. This CDR3 reads CASSHGDSPLHF. The CDR3 DNA follows: TGTGCCAGCAGCCACGGGGATTCACCCCTCCACTTT.

The chain carries TRBV28 and TRBJ2-5, with 8 nucleotides matching TRBD2. CDR3 size: 14 residues. V dropped 5 bases and J dropped 2; count of bases not matched to a gene: 4. Germline-derived CDR1 and CDR2 are MDHEN and SYDVKM. The CDR3 region has the DNA TGTGCCAGCAGTGGAGGCGGGAGGCAAGAGACCCAGTACTTC. This translates into CASSGGGRQETQYF.

The chain employs TRBV19 and TRBJ1-3, with D possibly being TRBD1 (5 bases). V was trimmed by 3 bases and J by 0 bases, leaving 15 bases between them. The CDR3 length is 17 residues. CDR1 is LNHDA, CDR2 SQIVND, per germline (reference sequence). CDR3 protein: CASSIQAGLYSGNTIYF. The CDR3 DNA reads TGTGCCAGTAGTATCCAGGCAGGGCTTTACTCTGGAAACACCATATATTTT. The whole variable domain, filled in from reference TRBV19 and TRBJ1-3, reads DGGITQSPKYLFRKEGQNVTLSCEQNLNHDAMYWYRQDPGQGLRLIYYSQIVNDFQKGDIAEGYSVSREKKESFPLTVTSAQKNPTAFYLCASSIQAGLYSGNTIYFGEGSWLTVV.

The chain recombines TRBV4-1 with TRBJ2-1; 16 bases map to TRBD2. The germline V gene encodes CDR1 MGHRA and CDR2 YSYEKL. The CDR3 spans 16 residues. The V segment lost 6 bases and the J segment 7 bases; nucleotides outside the gene matches: 6. Here the CDR3 DNA reads TGCGCCAGCAGGCCACCGGGACTAGCGGGGGGGAATGAGCAGTTCTTC. Its translation is CASRPPGLAGGNEQFF.

The genes are TRBV6-5 and TRBJ1-2, with D tentatively TRBD1 (6 bases). With 5 bases removed from V and 4 bases from J, the gap between germline ends came to 17 bases. Germline CDR1 is MNHEY and CDR2 is SVGAGI. CDR3 length: 15 residues. Here the CDR3 DNA reads TGTGCCAGCAGTCGACTGGTGGGGGCCCCCTATGGCTACACCTTC. It is translated as CASSRLVGAPYGYTF.

V usage is TRBV15 and J usage is TRBJ1-3, with 7 positions matching TRBD1. V lost 4 bases and J lost 9; bases outside the gene matches: 3. This CDR3 is built from 12 residues. CDR1 is LNHNV and CDR2 is YYDKDF in the germline V gene (reference sequence). CDR3 bases: TGTGCCACCAGCAAGACAGGGAGCACCATATATTTT. Its protein product is CATSKTGSTIYF.

The chain couples TRBV7-9 to TRBJ2-3, with a weak D call TRBD1 (5 bases). V lost 5 bases and J 8 bases, leaving 17 bases between the germline ends. Germline lookup yields CDR1 SEHNR and CDR2 FQNEAQ (reference sequence). The CDR3 length is 14 residues. The CDR3 region is CASSTPDIWVTQYF. The CDR3 coding sequence is TGTGCCAGCAGCACTCCGGACATCTGGGTTACGCAGTATTTT.

V is TRBV30 and J is TRBJ1-2, with D possibly matching TRBD1 (6 bases). The CDR3 is 15 amino acids. Germline CDR1 GTSNPN, CDR2 SVGIG (reference sequence). The ends were cut back, 2 bases at V and 7 bases at J, with 20 bases in the middle. The CDR3 DNA reads as TGTGCCTGGAGTAGTTCTATTTTTGGGGGCTTTGGCTACACCTTC. Amino acids: CAWSSSIFGGFGYTF.

On this clone itself: One end of the junction fails to match germline, which may point to a read error. The chain employs TRBV6-5 and TRBJ2-1; tentative D call: TRBD2 (5 bases). The CDR3 has 13 residues. Germline CDR1 reads MNHEY; CDR2 reads SVGAGI. The CDR3 reads CASSSPPILAPVF. As DNA, the CDR3 is TGTGCCAGCAGTTCTCCCCCTATCCTAGCTCCAGTCTTC.

The chain is built from TRBV14 and TRBJ2-7; perhaps TRBD2 as D (6 bases). Germline values: CDR1 SGHDN, CDR2 FVKESK. V was clipped by 1 base and J by 5 bases, with 15 bases between them. The CDR3 runs 15 residues. Here the CDR3 DNA reads TGTGCCAGCAGCCAAGTCGCCCTCGGAGGGGACGAGCAGTACTTC. Translating it yields CASSQVALGGDEQYF.

This clone occurred once. This sequence joins TRBV28 and TRBJ2-7, with D perhaps matching TRBD1 (6 bases). The CDR3 runs 13 residues. Germline lookup yields CDR1 MDHEN and CDR2 SYDVKM. The V end was cut by 4 bases, the J end by 4 bases, with 11 bases between. DNA for the CDR3: TGTGCCAGCAGTTCTAACAGGGTTTACGAGCAGTACTTC. Translating gives CASSSNRVYEQYF.

The chain is built from TRBV5-1 and TRBJ2-3; TRBD2 matches 9 bases. The CDR3 is 16 amino acids. Germline trimming cut 0 bases from V and 1 base from J; bases unmatched to any gene: 3. CDR1 is SGHRS, CDR2 YFSETQ, per germline. CDR3 residues: CASSLDIAGGTDTQYF. CDR3 coding DNA: TGCGCCAGCAGCTTGGATATAGCGGGGGGCACAGATACGCAGTATTTT.

The chain is built from TRBV7-9 and TRBJ1-2; D uncertain. The V end lost 0 bases, the J end lost 7 bases, and 3 bases lay between the germline ends. The CDR3 loop spans 11 amino acids. Germline loops: CDR1 SEHNR, CDR2 FQNEAQ (reference sequence). This CDR3 is CASSLAGGYTF. CDR3 in DNA: TGTGCCAGCAGCTTAGCCGGTGGCTACACCTTC. Filled out from reference TRBV7-9 and TRBJ1-2, the complete variable domain reads DTGVSQNPRHKITKRGQNVTFRCDPISEHNRLYWYRQTLGQGPEFLTYFQNEAQLEKSRLLSDRFSAERPKGSFSTLEIQRTEQGDSAMYLCASSLAGGYTFGSGTRLTVV.

This clone was seen a handful of times. The V call is TRBV13, the J call TRBJ1-1; tentatively, D is TRBD1 (6 bases). CDR1 and CDR2 from the germline V gene are PRHDT and FYEKMQ (reference sequence). The CDR3 covers 14 residues. V lost 3 bases and J 3 bases, leaving 11 bases between the germline ends. The CDR3, as DNA: TGTGCCAGCAGCTTTCGGGGGGCTGACACTGAAGCTTTCTTT. Translated: CASSFRGADTEAFF.

Here the CDR3 DNA reads TGTGCCAGTAGTACAGGGCTCGAGCAGTACTTC. It translates to CASSTGLEQYF. The rearrangement links TRBV19 to TRBJ2-7, with D possibly TRBD1 on 5 matching bases. The V gene's germline CDR1 is LNHDA and CDR2 SQIVND (reference sequence). This CDR3 is built from 11 residues. Trimming stripped 4 bases from V and 6 bases from J, with 7 bases between.

This chain uses TRBV30 with TRBJ2-2; D is uncertain. The length of the CDR3 is 14 residues. From germline, CDR1 is GTSNPN and CDR2 SVGIG (reference sequence). V was shortened by 3 bases and J by 3 bases, with 11 bases between the two germline ends. CDR3 loop: CAWRPGRDTGELFF. The CDR3 DNA follows: TGTGCCTGGAGACCGGGTCGGGACACCGGGGAGCTGTTTTTT.

The chain carries TRBV2 and TRBJ1-2; a weak D match, TRBD1 (6 bases). Germline V CDR1 and CDR2: SNHLY, FYNNEI. Trimming cost V 8 bases and J 7 bases, with 11 bases left between them. The CDR3 length is 11 residues. The CDR3 spells CASRRTAGYTF. CDR3 bases: TGTGCCAGCCGAAGGACAGCTGGCTACACCTTC.

V and J are TRBV28 and TRBJ1-4; D is ambiguous. The CDR3 totals 12 residues. The germline gives CDR1 MDHEN, CDR2 SYDVKM. V lost 2 bases and J 13 bases, leaving 11 bases between the germline ends. The CDR3 bases are TGTGCCAGCAGTTTAATGGGCCGCATACTGTTTTTT. Amino acids: CASSLMGRILFF.

This clone has only one observation. The chain links TRBV20-1 to TRBJ2-1, with TRBD2 matching 10 bases. CDR1 and CDR2 from the germline V gene are DFQATT and SNEGSKA (reference sequence). The CDR3 has 17 residues. The J segment lost 7 bases and the V segment lost 3 bases, leaving 15 bases of the junction unmatched. CDR3 residues: CSASFNWRLAGSNEQFF. The CDR3 coding sequence is TGCAGTGCTAGTTTTAATTGGAGACTAGCGGGCAGTAATGAGCAGTTCTTC.

The chain uses TRBV3-1 (or the pseudogene TRBV3-2) and TRBJ1-1, with a possible D match to TRBD1 (5 bases). This CDR3 is built from 15 residues. Germline-derived CDR1 and CDR2 are LGHDT and YNNKEL (reference sequence). Trimming pared 5 bases from V and 0 bases from J, leaving 13 bases between. CDR3 sequence: CASSTSQGVNTEAFF. The CDR3 DNA follows: TGTGCCAGCAGCACGTCGCAGGGTGTGAACACTGAAGCTTTCTTT.

The gene calls are TRBV5-1 and TRBJ1-5, with no clear D. The germline V and J ends were trimmed by 4 bases and 8 bases, with 13 bases remaining between them. Germline V lookup: CDR1 SGHRS, CDR2 YFSETQ. This CDR3 comprises 13 residues. The CDR3 DNA reads TGCGCCAGCAGCCTAGATTCGAAGGAGCCCCAGCATTTT. As protein: CASSLDSKEPQHF.

This clone was counted once. This chain joins TRBV30 and TRBJ1-5, with D perhaps matching TRBD1 (5 bases). V lost 1 base and J 6 bases, leaving 10 bases between the germline ends. Germline V lookup: CDR1 GTSNPN, CDR2 SVGIG (reference sequence). This CDR3 is 13 amino acids long. The CDR3 loop is CAWSARVGQPQHF. Written as DNA, the CDR3 is TGTGCCTGGAGTGCCAGGGTGGGTCAGCCCCAGCATTTT.

The rearrangement uses TRBV7-9 and TRBJ1-1, with 9 bases matching TRBD1. The V segment lost 5 bases and the J segment 1 base; nucleotides outside the gene matches: 5. CDR3 size: 15 residues. Germline V gene sequence: CDR1 SEHNR, CDR2 FQNEAQ (reference sequence). CDR3 sequence reads: CASSPRTGANTEAFF. The CDR3 DNA is TGTGCCAGCAGCCCCAGGACAGGGGCGAACACTGAAGCTTTCTTT.

J is TRBJ1-2 and V is TRBV3-1 (or the pseudogene TRBV3-2); 10 positions match TRBD1. The CDR3 covers 16 residues. The ends lost 3 bases at V and 8 bases at J; junction bases unmatched: 12. Germline assignment: CDR1 LGHDT and CDR2 YNNKEL (reference sequence). The CDR3 is CASSHEGQGIRKGYTF. As DNA, the CDR3 is TGTGCCAGCAGCCATGAGGGACAGGGGATAAGGAAGGGCTACACCTTC.